The clone carrying this T cell receptor (beta chain) came up a few times. The repertoire was sequenced with immunoSEQ multiplex PCR; TCRdb's copy has only in-frame clones and lacks some. Of around 40,000 clones in the sample, 85% to 90% were seen once. This sample stems from a study of T cell changes during pregnancy in multiple sclerosis. The CDR3 loop spans 12 amino acids. Per germline, CDR1 SNHLY and CDR2 FYNNEI. J gave up 5 bases and V 6 bases, and 4 bases lay outside the gene matches. V is TRBV2 and J is TRBJ2-7, with TRBD1 matching over 7 bases. The material sequenced was CD4+ T cells from peripheral blood mononuclear cells, taken in the first trimester of pregnancy. The clonotype originates from a female donor with multiple sclerosis, enrolled in a pregnancy study. The CDR3 reads CASRETGHEQYF. For the CDR3, the DNA is TGTGCCAGCAGAGAGACAGGGCACGAGCAGTACTTC. Looking up the rest from reference TRBV2 and TRBJ2-7 gives the full variable domain: EPEVTQTPSHQVTQMGQEVILRCVPISNHLYFYWYRQILGQKVEFLVSFYNNEISEKSEIFDDQFSVERPDGSNFTLKIRSTKLEDSAMYFCASRETGHEQYFGPGTRLTVT.